This T cell receptor (beta chain) was sequenced during a study of T cell responses to AZD1222 COVID-19 vaccine. Whole-study context: The analysis combined second doses at about 4 or about 12 weeks.

Produced via immunoSEQ multiplex PCR; TCRdb's table is partial and in-frame only. The sample lists 150,000 or so clones, 92% occurring once. This CDR3 spans 14 amino acids. Germline assignment: CDR1 SGHTA and CDR2 FQGNSA. Study results and caveats: White British donors predominated, females outnumbered males, and clonal diversity was possibly underestimated. There were vaccine-associated CD4 TCRs across spike, dominant at 160-218 and 743-854. Variant regions that are unmutated are reportedly the target of nearly half of spike-specific TCRs.

In the case of this clone: No antigen is known for it. At one boundary the junction diverges from the germline segment, which might be a read error.

This receptor was taken from an adult in good health. The V gene is TRBV7-2, the J gene TRBJ2-4; the match to TRBD2 covers 10 bases. This specimen consisted of peripheral blood, obtained on day 0 of AZD1222 vaccination. CDR3 sequence (DNA): TGTGCCAGCAGCATAGCGGGGGGTCAAAACATTCAGTACTTC. Translated: CASSIAGGQNIQYF.